The subject of this entry is one T cell receptor beta chain. Its matching antigen is unknown. This sample stems from a study of T cell repertoires in cytomegalovirus infection. The overall study: Both recently identified HLA-C-restricted and well-studied HLA-B-restricted CMV epitopes were used in the study. Study outcomes and limitations: Cumulative frequency (of public TCR beta family members) identified carriers of CMV plus the relevant HLA. The ex vivo response was dominated by HLA-C-restricted CMV-specific TCR beta clonotypes.

MiXCR, run by TCRdb on the reads, gives a single entry per CDR3 protein. Counted here are roughly 120,000 distinct CDR3 sequences, 32% occurring once; the ten biggest clones make up around three fifths. Losses at the gene ends were 4 bases for V and 8 bases for J; bases not matched to a gene: 5. The CDR3 is 13 residues long. The J gene is TRBJ1-2, the V gene TRBV12-3 or TRBV12-4, with 9 bases that match TRBD1. The material sequenced was CD8+ T cells from cultured PBMCs, taken from culture after CMV antigen stimulation. The clonotype comes from a human donor in good health (CMV status not recorded). Some clones in this sample may be carry-over from other donors' samples. As DNA, the CDR3 is TGTGCCAGCAGTTACCGACAGGGGGGCGGCTACACCTTC. Its protein is CASSYRQGGGYTF.